This T cell receptor beta chain was found in a study of cytomegalovirus exposure and HLA in healthy donors. General study points: The authors later linked a missense DCLRE1C variant to TCR beta V- and J-gene trimming. Among TCR beta chains, those listed as cytomegalovirus-associated numbered over 150.

Comments on this clone: No antigen is known for it.

The length of the CDR3 is 16 residues. CDR1 is LNHDA and CDR2 is SQIVND in the germline V gene (reference sequence). V lost 3 bases to trimming and J lost 4 bases; unmatched junction nucleotides: 7. Primers included in the PCR were 60 Vbeta and 13 Jbeta primers. Some clones are missing from TCRdb's copy, which holds only in-frame ones; the method was immunoSEQ multiplex PCR. The sample has 180,000 or so clones; around 78% are singletons. Sample: PBMCs. V usage is TRBV19 and J usage is TRBJ2-2; 8 nucleotides agree with TRBD1. The TCR comes from a man between 18 and 35 years old in good health and CMV-seronegative. In nucleotides, the CDR3 is TGTGCCAGTAGTATGCGGCAGGGGGCCGGCACCGGGGAGCTGTTTTTT. Protein product: CASSMRQGAGTGELFF. The variable domain in full, completed from reference TRBV19 and TRBJ2-2, reads DGGITQSPKYLFRKEGQNVTLSCEQNLNHDAMYWYRQDPGQGLRLIYYSQIVNDFQKGDIAEGYSVSREKKESFPLTVTSAQKNPTAFYLCASSMRQGAGTGELFFGEGSRLTVL.